This T cell receptor beta chain was captured in a study of blood T cell repertoires in COVID-19. Trimming cost V 3 bases and J 1 base, with 16 bases left between them. The CDR3 runs 17 residues. The germline gives CDR1 SGHDN, CDR2 FVKESK. TCRdb's copy holds only in-frame clones and misses some; the assay was immunoSEQ multiplex PCR. The table shows about 140,000 clones, with about 90% occurring only once. The source material was peripheral blood. The TCR was taken from an elderly woman with acute or convalescent COVID-19. The chain couples TRBV14 to TRBJ1-3, with no clear D. CDR3 residues: CASSQALALGSGNTIYF. The CDR3 DNA sequence: TGTGCCAGCAGCCAGGCATTAGCGCTGGGTTCTGGAAACACCATATATTTT.